This TCR beta chain was identified in a study of blood T cell repertoires in COVID-19. Study information: COVID-19 samples from acute and convalescent phases originated in the United States, Italy and Spain. T cells, B-cell-depleted T cells, or PBMCs supplied cDNA or gDNA.

Repertoires were generated with immunoSEQ multiplex PCR, while TCRdb's copy carries only in-frame clones and drops some. Of 180,000 or so clones detected, about 82% appear once; the ten largest clones hold about 6%. Everyone who took part was 18 to 89 years old, and they came from roughly 25 US areas. Cohorts were based on clinical histories the participants reported. This CDR3 contains 17 residues. Germline CDR1 is MNHEY and CDR2 is SMNVEV (reference sequence). V shed 1 base, J shed 4 bases, and the junction held 9 bases outside the gene matches. The specimen was PBMCs or T cells enriched from blood (not recorded which). The J gene is TRBJ2-2, the V gene TRBV27; TRBD2 aligns across 7 bases. This receptor was taken from a middle-aged man with acute COVID-19. In DNA, the CDR3 is TGTGCCAGCAGTTTATTTGGGGGGGGGTCGACCACCGGGGAGCTGTTTTTT. The encoded protein is CASSLFGGGSTTGELFF.